The present T cell receptor beta chain was sequenced within a study of response to subunit inactivated influenza vaccine. TCRdb used MiXCR to reprocess the RT-PCR reads, holding one entry per CDR3 protein. The repertoire has fewer than 750,000 distinct CDR3 sequences, around 15% of them found once; the top ten carry around 10%. A single count supports this clonotype. Its antigen is not identified. Per the germline V gene, CDR1 is SQVTM and CDR2 is ANQGSEA. V was trimmed by 0 bases and J by 3 bases, leaving 13 bases between them. The CDR3 sequence is 15 residues long. General study points: Researchers suggested that each seasonal influenza vaccination recruits few new T cells.

Sequenced here: PBMCs from blood, sampled roughly 12 days after vaccination. The chain joins TRBV29-1 to TRBJ2-3; D gene unclear. This sequence originates from a man aged 45 to 65 who received an inactivated influenza vaccine. Here the CDR3 reads CSVEERLDPTDTQYF. The CDR3 DNA reads TGCAGCGTTGAAGAACGGCTGGATCCTACAGATACGCAGTATTTT.